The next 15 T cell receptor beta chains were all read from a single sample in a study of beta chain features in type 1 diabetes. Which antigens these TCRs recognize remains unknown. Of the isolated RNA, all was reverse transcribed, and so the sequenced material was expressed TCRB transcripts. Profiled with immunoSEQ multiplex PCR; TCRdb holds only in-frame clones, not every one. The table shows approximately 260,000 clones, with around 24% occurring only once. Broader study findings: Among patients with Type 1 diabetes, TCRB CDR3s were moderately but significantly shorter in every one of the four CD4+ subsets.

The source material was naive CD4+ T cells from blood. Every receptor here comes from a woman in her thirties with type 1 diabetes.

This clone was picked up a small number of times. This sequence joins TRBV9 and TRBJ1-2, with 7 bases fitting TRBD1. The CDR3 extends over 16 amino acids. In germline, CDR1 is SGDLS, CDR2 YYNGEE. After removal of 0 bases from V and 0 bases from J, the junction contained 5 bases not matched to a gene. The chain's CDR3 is CASSVEVQGANYGYTF. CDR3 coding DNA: TGTGCCAGCAGCGTAGAGGTTCAGGGGGCTAACTATGGCTACACCTTC.

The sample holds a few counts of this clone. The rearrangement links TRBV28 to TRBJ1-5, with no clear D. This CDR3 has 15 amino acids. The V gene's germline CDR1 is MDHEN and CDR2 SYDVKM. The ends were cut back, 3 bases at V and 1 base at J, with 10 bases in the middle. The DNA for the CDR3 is TGTGCCAGCAGTTTTATGGTACTAAGCAATCAGCCCCAGCATTTT. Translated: CASSFMVLSNQPQHF. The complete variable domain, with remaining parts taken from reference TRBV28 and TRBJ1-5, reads DVKVTQSSRYLVKRTGEKVFLECVQDMDHENMFWYRQDPGLGLRLIYFSYDVKMKEKGDIPEGYSVSREKKERFSLILESASTNQTSMYLCASSFMVLSNQPQHFGDGTRLSIL.

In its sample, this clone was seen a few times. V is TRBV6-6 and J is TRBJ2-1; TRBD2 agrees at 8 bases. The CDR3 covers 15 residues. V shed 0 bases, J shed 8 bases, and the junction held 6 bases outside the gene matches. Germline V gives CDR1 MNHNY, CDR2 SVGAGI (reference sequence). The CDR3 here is CASSYSGLAVYEQFF. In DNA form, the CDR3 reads TGTGCCAGCAGTTACTCTGGACTAGCTGTCTATGAGCAGTTCTTC.

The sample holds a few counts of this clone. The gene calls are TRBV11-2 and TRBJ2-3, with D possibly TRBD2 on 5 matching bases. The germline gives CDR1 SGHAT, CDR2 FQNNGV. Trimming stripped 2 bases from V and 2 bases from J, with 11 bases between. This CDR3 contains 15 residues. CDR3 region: CASSLSGLFTDTQYF. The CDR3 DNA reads TGTGCCAGCAGCTTATCGGGATTGTTCACAGATACGCAGTATTTT.

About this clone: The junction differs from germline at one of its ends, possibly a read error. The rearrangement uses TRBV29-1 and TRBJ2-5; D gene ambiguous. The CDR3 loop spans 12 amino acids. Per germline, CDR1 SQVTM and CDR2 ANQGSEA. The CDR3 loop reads CSVEGQQETQYF. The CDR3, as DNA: TGCAGCGTCGAAGGCCAGCAAGAGACCCAGTACTTC.

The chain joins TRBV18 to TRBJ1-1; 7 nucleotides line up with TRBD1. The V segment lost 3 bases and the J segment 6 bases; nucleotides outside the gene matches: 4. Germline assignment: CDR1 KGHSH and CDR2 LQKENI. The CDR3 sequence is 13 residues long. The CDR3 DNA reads TGTGCCAGCTCACCCCGGGACAGCCCTGAAGCTTTCTTT. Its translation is CASSPRDSPEAFF.

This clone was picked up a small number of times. CDR3: CSVAPVADSSYEQYF. The CDR3 DNA follows: TGCAGCGTTGCGCCAGTAGCGGACTCATCCTACGAGCAGTACTTC. V is TRBV29-1 and J is TRBJ2-7; possibly TRBD2 for D (6 bases). The CDR3 runs to 15 residues. V shed 4 bases and J shed 1 base, with 17 bases lying between them. The germline V gene encodes CDR1 SQVTM and CDR2 ANQGSEA.

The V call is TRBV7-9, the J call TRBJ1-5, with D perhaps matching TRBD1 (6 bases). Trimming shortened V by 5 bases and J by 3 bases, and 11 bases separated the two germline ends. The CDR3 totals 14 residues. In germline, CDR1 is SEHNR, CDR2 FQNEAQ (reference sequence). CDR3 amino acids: CASSTDRFNQPQHF. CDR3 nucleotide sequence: TGTGCCAGCAGCACAGACAGGTTCAATCAGCCCCAGCATTTT. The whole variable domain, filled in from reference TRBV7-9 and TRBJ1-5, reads DTGVSQNPRHKITKRGQNVTFRCDPISEHNRLYWYRQTLGQGPEFLTYFQNEAQLEKSRLLSDRFSAERPKGSFSTLEIQRTEQGDSAMYLCASSTDRFNQPQHFGDGTRLSIL.

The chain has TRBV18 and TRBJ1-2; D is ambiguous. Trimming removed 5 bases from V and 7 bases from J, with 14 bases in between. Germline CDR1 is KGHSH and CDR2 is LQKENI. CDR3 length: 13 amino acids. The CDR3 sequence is CASSLDRGGGYTF. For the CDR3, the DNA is TGTGCCAGCTCATTGGATCGAGGAGGTGGCTACACCTTC.

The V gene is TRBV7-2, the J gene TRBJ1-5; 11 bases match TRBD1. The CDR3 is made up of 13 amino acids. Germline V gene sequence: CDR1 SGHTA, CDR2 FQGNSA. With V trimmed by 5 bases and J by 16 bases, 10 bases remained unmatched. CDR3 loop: CASSPMDRGLFHF. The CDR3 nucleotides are TGTGCCAGCAGCCCTATGGACAGGGGGCTTTTCCATTTT.

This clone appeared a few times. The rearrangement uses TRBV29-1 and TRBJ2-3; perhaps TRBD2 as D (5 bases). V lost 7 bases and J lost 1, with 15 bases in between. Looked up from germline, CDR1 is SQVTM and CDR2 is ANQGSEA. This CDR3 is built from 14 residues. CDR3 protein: CSGSRGLGTDTQYF. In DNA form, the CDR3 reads TGCAGCGGAAGTCGCGGACTCGGCACAGATACGCAGTATTTT.

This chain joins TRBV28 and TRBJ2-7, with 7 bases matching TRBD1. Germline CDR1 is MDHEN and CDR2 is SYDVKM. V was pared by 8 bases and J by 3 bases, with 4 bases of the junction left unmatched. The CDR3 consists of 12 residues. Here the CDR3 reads CASHGTVYEQYF. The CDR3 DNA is TGTGCCAGCCATGGGACAGTCTACGAGCAGTACTTC.

The CDR3 DNA reads as TGTGCCAGCACCGGACCATCAACAGGGGACTATGGCTACACCTTC. Its protein is CASTGPSTGDYGYTF. This chain joins TRBV28 and TRBJ1-2, with TRBD1 identical over 7 bases. Germline trimming cut 7 bases from V and 3 bases from J; bases unmatched to any gene: 11. The CDR3 is made up of 15 amino acids. Germline values: CDR1 MDHEN, CDR2 SYDVKM.

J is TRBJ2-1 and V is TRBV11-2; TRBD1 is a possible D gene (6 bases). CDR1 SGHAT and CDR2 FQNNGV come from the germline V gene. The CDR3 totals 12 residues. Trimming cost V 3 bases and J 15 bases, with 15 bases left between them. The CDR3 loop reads CASSFQGRTAFF. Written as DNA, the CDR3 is TGTGCCAGCAGCTTCCAGGGGAGAACGGCGTTCTTC.

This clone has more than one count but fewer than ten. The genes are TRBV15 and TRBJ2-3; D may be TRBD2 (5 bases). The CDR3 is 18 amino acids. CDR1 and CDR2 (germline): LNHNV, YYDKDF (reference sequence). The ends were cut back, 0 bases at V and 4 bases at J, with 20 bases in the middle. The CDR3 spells CATSRDRGSPTFADTQYF. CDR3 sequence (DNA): TGTGCCACCAGCAGAGATCGGGGTAGCCCCACATTCGCAGATACGCAGTATTTT.